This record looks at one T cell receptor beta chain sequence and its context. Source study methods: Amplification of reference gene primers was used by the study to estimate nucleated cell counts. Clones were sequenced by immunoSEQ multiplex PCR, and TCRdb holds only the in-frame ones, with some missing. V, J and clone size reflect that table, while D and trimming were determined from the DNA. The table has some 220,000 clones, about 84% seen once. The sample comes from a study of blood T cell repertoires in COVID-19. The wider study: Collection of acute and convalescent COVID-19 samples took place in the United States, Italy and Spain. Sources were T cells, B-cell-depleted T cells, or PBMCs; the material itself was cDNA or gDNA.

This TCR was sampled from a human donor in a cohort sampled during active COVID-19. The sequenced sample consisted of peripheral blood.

The CDR3: CASSPRTGAYEQYF. CDR3 nucleotides: TGTGCCAGTAGTCCTCGGACAGGGGCCTACGAGCAGTACTTC. J is TRBJ2-7 and V is TRBV19; 9 nucleotides line up with TRBD1. The CDR3 covers 14 residues. With 5 bases clipped from V and 2 bases from J, the junction kept 4 bases outside the gene matches. CDR1 and CDR2 from the germline V gene are LNHDA and SQIVND (reference sequence).